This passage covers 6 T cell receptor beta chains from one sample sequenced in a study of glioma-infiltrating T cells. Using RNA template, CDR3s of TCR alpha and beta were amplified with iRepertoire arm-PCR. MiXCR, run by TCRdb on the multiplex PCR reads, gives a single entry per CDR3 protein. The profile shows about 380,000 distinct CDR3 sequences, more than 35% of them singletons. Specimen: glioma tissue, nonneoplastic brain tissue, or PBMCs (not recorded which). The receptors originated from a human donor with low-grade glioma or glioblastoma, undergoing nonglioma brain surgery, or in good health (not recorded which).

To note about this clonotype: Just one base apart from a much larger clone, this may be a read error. Here the CDR3 DNA reads TGTGCCAGCGGCCAAGGGACTAGCGAGTACAATGAGCAGTTCTTC. It translates to CASGQGTSEYNEQFF. The V and J genes are TRBV4-2 and TRBJ2-1, with TRBD2 identical over 10 bases. CDR1 and CDR2 (germline): LGHNA, YNFKEQ. This CDR3 spans 15 amino acids.

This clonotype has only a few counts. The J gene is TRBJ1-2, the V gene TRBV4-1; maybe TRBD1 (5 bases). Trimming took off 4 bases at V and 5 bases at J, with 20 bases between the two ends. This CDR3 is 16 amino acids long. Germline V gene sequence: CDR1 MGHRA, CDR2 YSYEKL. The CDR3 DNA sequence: TGCGCCAGCAGCCCCCACCGGGGGGTAAAGGGTTATGGCTACACCTTC. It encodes CASSPHRGVKGYGYTF.

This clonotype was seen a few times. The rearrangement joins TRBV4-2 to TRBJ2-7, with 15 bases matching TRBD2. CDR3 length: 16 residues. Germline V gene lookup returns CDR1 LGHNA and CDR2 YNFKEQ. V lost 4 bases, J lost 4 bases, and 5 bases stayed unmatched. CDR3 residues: CASSPGLAGGPYEQYF. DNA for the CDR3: TGTGCCAGCAGCCCGGGACTAGCGGGAGGCCCATACGAGCAGTACTTC.

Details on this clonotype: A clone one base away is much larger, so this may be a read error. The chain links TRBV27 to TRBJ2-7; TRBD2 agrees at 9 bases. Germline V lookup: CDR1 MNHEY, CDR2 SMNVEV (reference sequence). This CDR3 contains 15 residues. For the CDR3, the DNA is TGTGCCAGCAGTTTGTCGTCTAGCGGGATGGGGGAGCAGTGCTTC. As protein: CASSLSSSGMGEQCF.

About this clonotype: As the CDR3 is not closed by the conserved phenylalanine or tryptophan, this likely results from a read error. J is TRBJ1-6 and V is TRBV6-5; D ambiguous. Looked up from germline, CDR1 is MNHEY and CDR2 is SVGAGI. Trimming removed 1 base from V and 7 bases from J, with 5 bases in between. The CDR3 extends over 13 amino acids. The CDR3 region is CASSYLKNSPLHS. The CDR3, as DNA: TGTGCCAGCAGTTACTTGAAGAATTCACCCCTCCACTCT.

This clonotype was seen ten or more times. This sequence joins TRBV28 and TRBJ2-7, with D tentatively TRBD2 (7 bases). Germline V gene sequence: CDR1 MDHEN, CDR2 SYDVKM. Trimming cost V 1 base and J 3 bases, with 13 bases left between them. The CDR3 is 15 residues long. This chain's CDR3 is CASSLYREGFYEQYF. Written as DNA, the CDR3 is TGTGCCAGCAGTTTATACAGGGAGGGATTCTACGAGCAGTACTTC.